This T cell receptor (beta chain) was sequenced during a study of Graves' ophthalmopathy and Graves' hyperthyroidism. In its sample, this clonotype was seen many times. Antigen unknown. Findings and limits, study-wide: Blood contained most expanded thyroid clonotypes exceeding 0.001 frequency. The 13-signature model separated ophthalmopathy from stable hyperthyroidism at around 90% sensitivity and nearly 83% specificity.

TCR beta CDR3 regions were amplified from RNA transcripts. An opening RT-PCR round employed HTBI primers and preceded a second-round multiplex PCR. TCRdb ran MiXCR on the multiplex PCR reads and lists one entry per CDR3 protein. The repertoire holds hundreds of thousands of distinct CDR3 sequences, with 20% to 25% as singletons. V was shortened by 6 bases and J by 2 bases, with 10 bases between the two germline ends. The length of the CDR3 is 13 residues. The sample was peripheral blood. This sequence was found in a woman aged 18-35 years with stable Graves' hyperthyroidism. The J gene is TRBJ1-1, the V gene TRBV12-3 or TRBV12-4; TRBD1 might be the D (5 bases). The CDR3 loop is CASRLQENTEAFF. The CDR3 coding sequence is TGTGCCAGCAGGCTACAGGAAAACACTGAAGCTTTCTTT.